Each of the 11 T cell receptor beta chains below was sequenced from the same sample in a study of blood T cells in healthy people across ages. Primed by a sample-barcoded 5' primer and a J-beta primer mix, a second PCR proceeded for roughly 7 to 12 cycles. MiXCR was run by TCRdb on the 5' RACE reads, yielding one entry per CDR3 protein. This table has 790,000 or so distinct CDR3 sequences, about 42% appearing once. The sample taken for sequencing was blood. Receptor source: a man older than 75 in good health.

The V call is TRBV28, the J call TRBJ2-3; no reliable D call. Between the trimmed V and J ends, which lost 5 bases and 4 bases, there was a span of 10 bases. CDR1 is MDHEN and CDR2 is SYDVKM in the germline V gene. This CDR3 comprises 13 residues. CDR3: CASSAHRSDTQYF. As DNA, the CDR3 is TGTGCCAGCAGTGCACACCGGTCAGATACGCAGTATTTT.

The chain links TRBV4-1 to TRBJ1-2; D might be TRBD1 (6 bases). The CDR3 extends over 15 amino acids. Germline V gene data show CDR1 as MGHRA and CDR2 as YSYEKL. Trimming removed 1 base from V and 4 bases from J, with 13 bases in between. In DNA form, the CDR3 reads TGCGCCAGCAGCCAAGCTCCAGGGGCTGTCTATGGCTACACCTTC. Translating gives CASSQAPGAVYGYTF.

The rearrangement joins TRBV11-2 to TRBJ2-5; D could derive from TRBD1 or TRBD2 (6 bases each). Trimming pared 4 bases from V and 5 bases from J, leaving 20 bases between. CDR3 length: 16 residues. The germline CDR1 and CDR2 sequences are SGHAT and FQNNGV. The chain's CDR3 is CASSSGANFKHETQYF. The DNA of the CDR3 is TGTGCCAGCAGCTCGGGGGCAAACTTTAAGCATGAGACCCAGTACTTC.

This clonotype was recorded a few times. The chain employs TRBV20-1 and TRBJ2-1; D ambiguous. Trimming took 0 bases from V and 0 from J, leaving 6 bases between them. Germline V gives CDR1 DFQATT, CDR2 SNEGSKA (reference sequence). The CDR3 length is 14 residues. The CDR3 loop reads CSAREVSSYNEQFF. CDR3 nucleotides: TGCAGTGCTAGAGAAGTTAGCTCCTACAATGAGCAGTTCTTC.

The table lists this clonotype with a few counts. This rearrangement joins TRBV20-1 to TRBJ2-3; a possible D gene is TRBD1 (5 bases). Germline CDR1 and CDR2: DFQATT and SNEGSKA (reference sequence). This CDR3 comprises 16 residues. V was shortened by 0 bases and J by 4 bases, with 17 bases between the two germline ends. The CDR3 sequence is CSARDPTTRVSDTQYF. CDR3 bases: TGCAGTGCTAGAGATCCCACTACCAGGGTGTCAGATACGCAGTATTTT.

The J gene is TRBJ2-1, the V gene TRBV20-1; no definite D call. The V gene's germline CDR1 is DFQATT and CDR2 SNEGSKA (reference sequence). There are 10 residues in the CDR3. V dropped 4 bases and J dropped 7 bases, with 5 bases sitting between them. The CDR3 loop reads CSANQNEQFF. The CDR3 bases are TGCAGTGCTAATCAGAATGAGCAGTTCTTC.

This clonotype was seen a few times. The chain has TRBV29-1 and TRBJ2-1, with 14 nucleotides matching TRBD2. Germline loops: CDR1 SQVTM, CDR2 ANQGSEA. This CDR3 contains 19 residues. Germline trimming cut 6 bases from V and 6 bases from J; bases unmatched to any gene: 19. For the CDR3, the DNA is TGCAGCGTCGGGACAGGCCCCTATGGGGGACTAGCGGGAGCCAATGAGCAGTTCTTC. Protein: CSVGTGPYGGLAGANEQFF.

On this clonotype: The junction departs from the called germline gene at one end, perhaps through a read error. This chain uses TRBV7-2 with TRBJ1-2, with 11 positions matching TRBD1. This CDR3 spans 17 amino acids. The germline gives CDR1 SGHTA, CDR2 FQGNSA. The CDR3 spells CVSSRRDRGTADYGYTF. The DNA of the CDR3 is TGTGTCAGCAGCCGAAGGGACAGGGGGACGGCCGACTATGGCTACACCTTC.

This clonotype has a handful of counts. The rearrangement uses TRBV28 and TRBJ2-7; D is unclear. V was clipped by 3 bases and J by 5 bases, with 20 bases between them. There are 16 residues in the CDR3. Looked up from germline, CDR1 is MDHEN and CDR2 is SYDVKM. CDR3 region: CASSLNGPSTAHEQYF. CDR3 bases: TGTGCCAGCAGTTTGAATGGGCCCTCAACGGCCCACGAGCAGTACTTC.

The DNA for the CDR3 is TGCGCCAGCAGCCATCAAAGCGGGAGGAGCACAGATACGCAGTATTTT. Protein: CASSHQSGRSTDTQYF. This rearrangement joins TRBV4-1 to TRBJ2-3, with 9 bases fitting TRBD2. The V segment lost 3 bases and the J segment 0 bases; nucleotides outside the gene matches: 4. CDR3 size: 16 residues. Germline V gene lookup returns CDR1 MGHRA and CDR2 YSYEKL.

This chain uses TRBV29-1 with TRBJ1-1; TRBD1 matches 9 bases. The ends lost 3 bases at V and 3 bases at J; junction bases unmatched: 8. The CDR3 extends over 15 amino acids. From germline, CDR1 is SQVTM and CDR2 ANQGSEA. Here the CDR3 DNA reads TGCAGCGTTGAGAACCCGGGACAGGGCTACACTGAAGCTTTCTTT. It encodes CSVENPGQGYTEAFF. Variable domain in full (rest from reference TRBV29-1 and TRBJ1-1): SAVISQKPSRDICQRGTSLTIQCQVDSQVTMMFWYRQQPGQSLTLIATANQGSEATYESGFVIDKFPISRPNLTFSTLTVSNMSPEDSSIYLCSVENPGQGYTEAFFGQGTRLTVV.